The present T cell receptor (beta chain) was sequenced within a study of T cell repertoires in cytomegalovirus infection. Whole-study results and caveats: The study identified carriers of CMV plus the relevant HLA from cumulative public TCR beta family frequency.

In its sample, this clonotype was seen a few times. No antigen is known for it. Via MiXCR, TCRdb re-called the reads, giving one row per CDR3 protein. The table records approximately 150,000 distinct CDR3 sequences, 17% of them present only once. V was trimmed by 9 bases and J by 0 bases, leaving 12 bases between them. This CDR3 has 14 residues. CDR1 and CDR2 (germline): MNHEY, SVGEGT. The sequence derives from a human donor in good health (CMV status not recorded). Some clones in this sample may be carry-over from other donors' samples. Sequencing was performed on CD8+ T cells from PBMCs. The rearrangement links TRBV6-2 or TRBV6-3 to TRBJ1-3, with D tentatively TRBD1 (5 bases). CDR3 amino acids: CASGASGSGNTIYF. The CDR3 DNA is TGTGCCAGTGGGGCGTCCGGCTCTGGAAACACCATATATTTT.